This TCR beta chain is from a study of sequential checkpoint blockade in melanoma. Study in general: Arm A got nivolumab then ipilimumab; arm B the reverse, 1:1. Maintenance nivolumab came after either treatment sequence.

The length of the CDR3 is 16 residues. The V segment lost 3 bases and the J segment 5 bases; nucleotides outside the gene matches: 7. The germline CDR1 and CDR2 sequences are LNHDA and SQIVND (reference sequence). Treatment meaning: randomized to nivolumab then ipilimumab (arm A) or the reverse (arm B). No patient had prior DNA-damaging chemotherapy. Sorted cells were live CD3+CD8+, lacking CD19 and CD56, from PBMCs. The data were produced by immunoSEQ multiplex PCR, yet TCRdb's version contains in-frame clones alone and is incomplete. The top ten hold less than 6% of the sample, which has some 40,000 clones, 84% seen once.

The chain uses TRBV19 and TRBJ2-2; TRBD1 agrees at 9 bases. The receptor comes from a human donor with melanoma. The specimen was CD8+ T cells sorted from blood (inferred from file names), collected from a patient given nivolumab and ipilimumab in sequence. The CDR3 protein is CASSITGGAGTGELFF. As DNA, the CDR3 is TGTGCCAGTAGTATCACAGGGGGCGCGGGGACCGGGGAGCTGTTTTTT.